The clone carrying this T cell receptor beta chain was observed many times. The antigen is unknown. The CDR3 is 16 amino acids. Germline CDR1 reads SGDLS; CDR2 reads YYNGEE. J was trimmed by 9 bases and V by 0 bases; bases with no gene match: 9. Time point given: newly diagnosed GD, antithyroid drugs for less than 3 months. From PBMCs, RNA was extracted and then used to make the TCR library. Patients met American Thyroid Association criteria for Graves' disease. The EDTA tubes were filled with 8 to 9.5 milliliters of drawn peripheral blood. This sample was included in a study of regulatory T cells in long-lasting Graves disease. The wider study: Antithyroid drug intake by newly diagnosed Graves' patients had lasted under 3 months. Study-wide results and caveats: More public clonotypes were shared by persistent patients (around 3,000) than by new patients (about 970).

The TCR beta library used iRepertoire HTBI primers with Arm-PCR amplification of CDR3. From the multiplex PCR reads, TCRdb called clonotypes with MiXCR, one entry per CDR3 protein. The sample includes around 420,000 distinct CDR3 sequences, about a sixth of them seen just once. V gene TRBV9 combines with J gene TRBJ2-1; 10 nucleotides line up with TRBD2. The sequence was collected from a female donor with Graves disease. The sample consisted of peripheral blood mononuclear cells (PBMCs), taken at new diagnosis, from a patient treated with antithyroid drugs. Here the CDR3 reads CASSVVAGGSQGEQFF. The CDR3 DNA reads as TGTGCCAGCAGCGTAGTAGCGGGGGGTTCTCAGGGTGAGCAGTTCTTC.